This T cell receptor beta chain was documented in a study of OX40 agonist ivuxolimab in advanced cancers. Background on the study: A mean age of 60 years, range roughly 20 to 85, was recorded, and about 83% were male.

Data came from immunoSEQ multiplex PCR; TCRdb stores just in-frame clones and leaves some out. The sample carries approximately 67,000 clones, around 83% recorded once. Broader study findings: At doses 0.1 to 3.0 mg/kg, CD4+ and CD8+ clones expanded. Relatively little clonal expansion, among the lowest observed, appeared in partial responders at 0.1-3.0 mg/kg. CD8+ T cells averaged more expanded clones than CD4+.

V shed 0 bases, J shed 3 bases, and the junction held 9 bases outside the gene matches. Germline V lookup: CDR1 SGDLS, CDR2 YYNGEE. The CDR3 covers 16 residues. Concerning this clone itself: As yet, its antigen is unknown.

The chain couples TRBV9 to TRBJ2-7; 7 nucleotides match TRBD1. The sequence was collected from an adult with an advanced solid tumor such as melanoma, head and neck, liver or kidney cancer. The specimen was CD4+ or CD8+ T cells sorted from blood, collected in a trial of the OX40 agonist ivuxolimab. The CDR3 DNA reads TGTGCCAGCAGCGTAGAGGTAGGGGGCGCCGACTACGAGCAGTACTTC. It encodes CASSVEVGGADYEQYF.